This T cell receptor (beta chain) was identified in a study of T cell responses to AZD1222 COVID-19 vaccine. Germline CDR1 KGHSH, CDR2 LQKENI. This CDR3 comprises 13 residues. The germline V and J ends were trimmed by 1 base and 5 bases, with 8 bases remaining between them. TCRdb's table, derived via immunoSEQ multiplex PCR, lists solely in-frame clones and lacks some. Of around 140,000 clones in the sample, about 91% were seen once. The rearrangement links TRBV18 to TRBJ1-1; D ambiguous. The material was peripheral blood, obtained 28 days after the second AZD1222 dose. This sequence was found in an adult who received the AZD1222 COVID-19 vaccine. The CDR3: CASSPRGETEAFF. The CDR3 DNA is TGTGCCAGCTCACCACGGGGAGAGACTGAAGCTTTCTTT.